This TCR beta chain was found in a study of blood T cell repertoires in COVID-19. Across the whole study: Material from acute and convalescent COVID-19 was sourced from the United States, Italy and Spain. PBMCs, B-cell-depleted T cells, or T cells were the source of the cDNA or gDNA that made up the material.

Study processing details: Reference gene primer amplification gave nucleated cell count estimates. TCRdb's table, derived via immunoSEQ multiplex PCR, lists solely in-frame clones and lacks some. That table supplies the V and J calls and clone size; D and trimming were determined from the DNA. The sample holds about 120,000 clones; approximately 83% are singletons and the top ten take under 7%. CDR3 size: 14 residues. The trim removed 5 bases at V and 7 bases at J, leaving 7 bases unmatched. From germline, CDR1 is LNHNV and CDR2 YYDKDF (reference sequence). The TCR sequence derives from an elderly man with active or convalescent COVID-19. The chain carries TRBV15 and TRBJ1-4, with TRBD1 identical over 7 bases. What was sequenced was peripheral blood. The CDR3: CATSGDRAREKLFF. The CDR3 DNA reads TGTGCCACCAGCGGTGACAGGGCTCGTGAAAAACTGTTTTTT. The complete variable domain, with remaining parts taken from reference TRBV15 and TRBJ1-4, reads DAMVIQNPRYQVTQFGKPVTLSCSQTLNHNVMYWYQQKSSQAPKLLFHYYDKDFNNEADTPDNFQSRRPNTSFCFLDIRSPGLGDTAMYLCATSGDRAREKLFFGSGTQLSVL.